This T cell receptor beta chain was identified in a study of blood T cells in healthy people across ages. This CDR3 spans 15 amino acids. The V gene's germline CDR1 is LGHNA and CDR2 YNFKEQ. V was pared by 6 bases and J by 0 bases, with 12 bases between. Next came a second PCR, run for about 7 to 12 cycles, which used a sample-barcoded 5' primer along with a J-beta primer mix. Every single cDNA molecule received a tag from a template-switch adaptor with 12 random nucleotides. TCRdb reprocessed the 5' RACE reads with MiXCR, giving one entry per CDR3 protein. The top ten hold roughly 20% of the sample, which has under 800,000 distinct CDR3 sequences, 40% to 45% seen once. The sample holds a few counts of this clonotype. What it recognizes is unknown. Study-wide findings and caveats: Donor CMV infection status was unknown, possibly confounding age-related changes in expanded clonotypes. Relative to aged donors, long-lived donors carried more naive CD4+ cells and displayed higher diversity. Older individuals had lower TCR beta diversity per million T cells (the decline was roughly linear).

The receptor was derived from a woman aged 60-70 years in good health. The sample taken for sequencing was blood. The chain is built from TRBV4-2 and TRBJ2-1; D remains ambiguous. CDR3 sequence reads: CASSPAESSYNEQFF. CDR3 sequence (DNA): TGTGCCAGCAGTCCGGCCGAGAGCTCCTACAATGAGCAGTTCTTC.